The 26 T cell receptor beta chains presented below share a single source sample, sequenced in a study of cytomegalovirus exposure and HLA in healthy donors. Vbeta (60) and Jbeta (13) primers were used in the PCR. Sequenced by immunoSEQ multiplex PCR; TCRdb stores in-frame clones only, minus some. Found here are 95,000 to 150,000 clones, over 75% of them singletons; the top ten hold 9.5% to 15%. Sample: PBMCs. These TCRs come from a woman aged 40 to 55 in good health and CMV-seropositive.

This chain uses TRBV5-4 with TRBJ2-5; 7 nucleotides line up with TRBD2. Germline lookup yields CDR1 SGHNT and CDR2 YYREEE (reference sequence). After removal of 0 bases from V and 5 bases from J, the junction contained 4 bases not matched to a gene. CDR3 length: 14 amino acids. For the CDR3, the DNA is TGTGCCAGCAGCTTGGAGACTAGCTGGGAGACCCAGTACTTC. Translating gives CASSLETSWETQYF.

In DNA form, the CDR3 reads TGTGCCAGCGGACAGGGGGCCCGGGTTGAGCAGTACTTC. It translates to CASGQGARVEQYF. The chain carries TRBV6-1 and TRBJ2-7, with 11 bases lining up with TRBD1. Germline CDR1 MNHNS, CDR2 SASEGT. The length of the CDR3 is 13 residues. J was trimmed by 7 bases and V by 8 bases; bases with no gene match: 7.

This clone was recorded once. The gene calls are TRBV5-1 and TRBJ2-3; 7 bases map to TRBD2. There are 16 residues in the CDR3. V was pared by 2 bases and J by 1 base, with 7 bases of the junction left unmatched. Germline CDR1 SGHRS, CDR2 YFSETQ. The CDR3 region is CASSLDAGVGTDTQYF. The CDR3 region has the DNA TGCGCCAGCAGCTTAGATGCGGGAGTGGGCACAGATACGCAGTATTTT.

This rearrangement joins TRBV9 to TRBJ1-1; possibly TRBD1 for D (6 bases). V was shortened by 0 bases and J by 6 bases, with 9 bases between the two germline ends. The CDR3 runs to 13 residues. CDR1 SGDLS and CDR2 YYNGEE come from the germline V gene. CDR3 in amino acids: CASSVVEGAEAFF. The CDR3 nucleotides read TGTGCCAGCAGCGTAGTAGAGGGGGCTGAAGCTTTCTTT.

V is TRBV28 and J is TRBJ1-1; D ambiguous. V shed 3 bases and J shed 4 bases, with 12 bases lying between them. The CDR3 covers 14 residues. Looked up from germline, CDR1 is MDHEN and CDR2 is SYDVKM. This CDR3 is CASSFIKGATEAFF. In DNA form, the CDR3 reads TGTGCCAGCAGTTTTATCAAAGGAGCCACTGAAGCTTTCTTT.

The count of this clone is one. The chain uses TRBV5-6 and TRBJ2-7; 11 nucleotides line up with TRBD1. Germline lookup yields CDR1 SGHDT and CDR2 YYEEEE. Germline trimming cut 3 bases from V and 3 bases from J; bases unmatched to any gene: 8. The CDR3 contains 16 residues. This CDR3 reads CASSWGTGGQYYEQYF. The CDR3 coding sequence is TGTGCCAGCAGCTGGGGGACAGGGGGTCAATACTACGAGCAGTACTTC.

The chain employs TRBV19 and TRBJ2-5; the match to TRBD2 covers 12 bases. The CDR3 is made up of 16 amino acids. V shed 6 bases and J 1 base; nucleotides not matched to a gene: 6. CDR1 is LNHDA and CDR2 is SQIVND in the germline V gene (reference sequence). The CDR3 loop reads CASRGTSGRTQETQYF. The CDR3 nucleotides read TGTGCCAGTAGAGGGACTAGCGGGCGAACCCAAGAGACCCAGTACTTC.

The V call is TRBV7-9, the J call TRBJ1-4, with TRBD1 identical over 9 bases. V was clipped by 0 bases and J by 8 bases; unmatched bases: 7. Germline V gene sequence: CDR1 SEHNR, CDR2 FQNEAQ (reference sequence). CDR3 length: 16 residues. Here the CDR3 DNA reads TGTGCCAGCAGCTTAGCTCTGGAGACAGGGGGAGAAAAACTGTTTTTT. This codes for CASSLALETGGEKLFF.

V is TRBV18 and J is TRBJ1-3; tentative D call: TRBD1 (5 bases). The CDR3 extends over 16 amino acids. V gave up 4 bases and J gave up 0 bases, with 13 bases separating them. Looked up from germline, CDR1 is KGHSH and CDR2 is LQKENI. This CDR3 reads CASSLKTDFSGNTIYF. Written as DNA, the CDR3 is TGTGCCAGCTCACTAAAGACAGATTTCTCTGGAAACACCATATATTTT.

Here the CDR3 DNA reads TGTGCCAGCAGGCCGGGACAGGGGCTTTTGAACACTGAAGCTTTCTTT. Encoded protein: CASRPGQGLLNTEAFF. This chain uses TRBV28 with TRBJ1-1, with TRBD1 matching over 10 bases. The V gene end was trimmed by 6 bases and the J gene end by 0 bases; junction bases not matched to a gene: 7. Germline CDR1 reads MDHEN; CDR2 reads SYDVKM. The CDR3 is 16 amino acids.

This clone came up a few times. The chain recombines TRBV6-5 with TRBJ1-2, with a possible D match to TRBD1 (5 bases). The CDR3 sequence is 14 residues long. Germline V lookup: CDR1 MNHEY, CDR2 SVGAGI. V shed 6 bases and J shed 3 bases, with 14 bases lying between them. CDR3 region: CASRTGLFDYGYTF. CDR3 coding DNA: TGTGCCAGCAGAACAGGCCTCTTTGACTATGGCTACACCTTC.

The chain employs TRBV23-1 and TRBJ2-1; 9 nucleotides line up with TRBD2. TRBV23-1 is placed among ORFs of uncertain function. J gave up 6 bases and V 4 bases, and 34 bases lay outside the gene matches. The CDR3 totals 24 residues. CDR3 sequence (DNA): TGCGCCAGCAGTCGTGAGACAGTCCCCTTGGCCCAAACTAGCGGGCCTTGGAGTTCCAATGAGCAGTTCTTC. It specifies CASSRETVPLAQTSGPWSSNEQFF.

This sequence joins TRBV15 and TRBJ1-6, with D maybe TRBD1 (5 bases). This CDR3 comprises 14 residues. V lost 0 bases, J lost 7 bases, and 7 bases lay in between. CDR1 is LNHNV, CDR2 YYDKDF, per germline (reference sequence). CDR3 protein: CATSRDRGNSPLHF. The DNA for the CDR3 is TGTGCCACCAGCAGAGATCGGGGGAATTCACCCCTCCACTTT.

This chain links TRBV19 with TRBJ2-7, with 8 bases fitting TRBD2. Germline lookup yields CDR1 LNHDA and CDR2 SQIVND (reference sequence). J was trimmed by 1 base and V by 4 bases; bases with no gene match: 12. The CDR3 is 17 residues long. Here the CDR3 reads CASSRTASGPRSYEQYF. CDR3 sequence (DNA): TGTGCCAGTAGTAGGACGGCTAGCGGGCCCAGATCCTACGAGCAGTACTTC.

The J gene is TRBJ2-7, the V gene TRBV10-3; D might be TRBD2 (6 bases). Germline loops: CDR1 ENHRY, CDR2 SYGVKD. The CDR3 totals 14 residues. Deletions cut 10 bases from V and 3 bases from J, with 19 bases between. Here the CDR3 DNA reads TGTGCCACCGAACCCGAGACTAGTATCTACGAGCAGTACTTC. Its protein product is CATEPETSIYEQYF.

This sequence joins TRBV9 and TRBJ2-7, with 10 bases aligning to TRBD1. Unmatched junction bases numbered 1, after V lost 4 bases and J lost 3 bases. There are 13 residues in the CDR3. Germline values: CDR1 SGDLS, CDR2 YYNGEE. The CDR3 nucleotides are TGTGCCAGCAGCCGGACAGGGGGCTACGAGCAGTACTTC. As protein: CASSRTGGYEQYF.

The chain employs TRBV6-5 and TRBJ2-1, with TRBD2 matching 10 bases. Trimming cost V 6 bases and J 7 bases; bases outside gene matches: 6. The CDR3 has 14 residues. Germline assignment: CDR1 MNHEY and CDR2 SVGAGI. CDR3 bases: TGTGCCAGCAGGAGCGGGAGGGCCGGGAATGAGCAGTTCTTC. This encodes CASRSGRAGNEQFF.

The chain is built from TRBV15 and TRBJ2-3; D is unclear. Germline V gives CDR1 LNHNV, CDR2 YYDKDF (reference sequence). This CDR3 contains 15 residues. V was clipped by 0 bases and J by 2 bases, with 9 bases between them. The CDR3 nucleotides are TGTGCCACCAGCAGAGATCTGGGCACCACAGATACGCAGTATTTT. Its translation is CATSRDLGTTDTQYF.

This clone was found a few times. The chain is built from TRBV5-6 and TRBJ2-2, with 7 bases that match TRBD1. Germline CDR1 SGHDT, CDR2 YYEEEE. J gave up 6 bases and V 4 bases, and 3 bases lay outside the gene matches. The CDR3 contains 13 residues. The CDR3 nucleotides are TGTGCCAGCAGCCAAGACAGGGCCGGGGAGCTGTTTTTT. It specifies CASSQDRAGELFF. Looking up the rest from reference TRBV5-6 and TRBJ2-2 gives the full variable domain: DAGVTQSPTHLIKTRGQQVTLRCSPKSGHDTVSWYQQALGQGPQFIFQYYEEEERQRGNFPDRFSGHQFPNYSSELNVNALLLGDSALYLCASSQDRAGELFFGEGSRLTVL.

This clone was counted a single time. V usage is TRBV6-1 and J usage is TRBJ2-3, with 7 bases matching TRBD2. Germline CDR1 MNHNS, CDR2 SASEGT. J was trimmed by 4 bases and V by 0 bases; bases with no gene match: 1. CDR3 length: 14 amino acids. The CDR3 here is CASSEAGGADTQYF. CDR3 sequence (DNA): TGTGCCAGCAGTGAAGCGGGAGGGGCAGATACGCAGTATTTT.

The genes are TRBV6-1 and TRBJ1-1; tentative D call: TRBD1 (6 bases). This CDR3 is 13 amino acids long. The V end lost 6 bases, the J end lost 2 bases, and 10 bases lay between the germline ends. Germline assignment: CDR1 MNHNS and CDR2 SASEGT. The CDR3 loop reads CASRQGTNTEAFF. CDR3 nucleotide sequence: TGTGCCAGCAGACAAGGGACAAACACTGAAGCTTTCTTT.

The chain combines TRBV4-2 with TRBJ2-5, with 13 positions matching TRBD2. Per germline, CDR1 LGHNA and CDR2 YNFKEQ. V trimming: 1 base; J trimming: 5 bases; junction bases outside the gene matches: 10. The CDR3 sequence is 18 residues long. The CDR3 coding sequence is TGTGCCAGCAGCCAAGGAACTAGCGGGAGGGGAGAGGGTGAGACCCAGTACTTC. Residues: CASSQGTSGRGEGETQYF.

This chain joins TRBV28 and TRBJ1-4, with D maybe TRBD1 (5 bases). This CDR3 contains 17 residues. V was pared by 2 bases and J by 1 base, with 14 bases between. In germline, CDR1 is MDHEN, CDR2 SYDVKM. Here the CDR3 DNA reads TGTGCCAGCAGTTTAAGTAGGGGAATTGGAACTAATGAAAAACTGTTTTTT. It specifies CASSLSRGIGTNEKLFF.

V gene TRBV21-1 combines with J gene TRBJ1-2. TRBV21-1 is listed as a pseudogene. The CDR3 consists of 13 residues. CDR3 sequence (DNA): TGTGCCAGCAGCAAGCGGGGGGATGGGGGCTACACCTTC. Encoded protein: CASSKRGDGGYTF.

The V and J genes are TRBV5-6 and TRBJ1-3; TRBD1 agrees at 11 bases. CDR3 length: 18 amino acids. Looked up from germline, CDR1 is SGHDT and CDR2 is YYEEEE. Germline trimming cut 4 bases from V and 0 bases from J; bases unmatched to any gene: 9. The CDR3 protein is CASSRKWGQGVSGNTIYF. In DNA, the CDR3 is TGTGCCAGCAGCCGAAAATGGGGACAGGGGGTCTCTGGAAACACCATATATTTT.

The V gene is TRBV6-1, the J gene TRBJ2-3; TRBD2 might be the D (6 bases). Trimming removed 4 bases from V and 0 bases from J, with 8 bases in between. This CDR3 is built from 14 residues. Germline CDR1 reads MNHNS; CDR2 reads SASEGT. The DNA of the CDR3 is TGTGCCAGCAGTGTCGGGAGTAGCACAGATACGCAGTATTTT. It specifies CASSVGSSTDTQYF.